Below, one TCR beta chain is given with its context. This clone occurred a few times. It lacks a known antigen. No much larger clone is present one base from it, and per-base qualities are unavailable. The data were obtained in a study of CD8+ T cells in alopecia areata (dated by TCRdb to 2016 to 2019). Background for the entire study: The treated patients, all with moderate-to-severe alopecia areata, were enrolled in an open-label pilot trial of oral tofacitinib given at 5 to 10 mg twice daily. The RNA source kit depended on sample type: the PAXgene miRNA kit for fixed scalp, the miRNeasy kit for PBMCs, and the RNeasy kit for mouse skin. immunoSEQ multiplex PCR using 35 Vbeta forward primers and 13 Jbeta reverse primers was used to amplify TCRbeta CDR3 regions. In both human patients and the C3H/HeJ mouse model, the study applied high-throughput TCRbeta sequencing to look at T cell clonal expansion in alopecia areata. Disease severity in treated patients was measured with the SALT score, which quantifies the percentage of affected scalp surface area. Patients stayed on tofacitinib for 6 to 18 months and then had 6 months of follow-up off drug so that delayed response and recurrence could be assessed. Scalp clonality was compared among normal scalp (n=4), patchy alopecia areata scalp (n=8), and alopecia totalis/universalis scalp (n=8). In humans, TCRbeta sequencing was performed on scalp tissue and on sorted CD4+ and CD8+ peripheral blood T cells from healthy controls and from patients with patchy or totalis/universalis alopecia areata. Tofacitinib-treated patients had biopsies at baseline and at 4 and 24 weeks of treatment, with a later scalp biopsy in several patients.

The intended sense of this specimen's time point label: about four weeks on oral tofacitinib. The treatment or condition label here, explained by the study, means: oral pan-JAK inhibitor, 5-10 mg twice daily. Lesional scalp punch biopsies and peripheral blood were collected from alopecia areata patients. PBMCs were isolated by density centrifugation and stained for CD3, CD4 and CD8, and CD4+ and CD8+ T cells were sorted on a FACSAria. Trimming costs V 4 bases and J 0 bases, and their ends lie 15 bases apart. The germline V gene provides CDR1 SQVTM and CDR2 ANQGSEA. Inclusive of the bounding cysteine and phenylalanine, the CDR3 is 15 residues long. The only DNA kept is the CDR3, 45 bases in frame from the first base. Here is what the overall study found, with its caveats: Tofacitinib significantly lowered scalp clonality and the number of expanded CD8+ clones among the top 100 scalp clones. The treated cohort was small, with a single nonresponder, so links between baseline CD8+ expansion and response need larger studies. Compared with mice, TCR sequences shared between patients were less clear, possibly partly because of HLA diversity across the patient population. Higher clonality and more expanded CD8+ clones were observed in lesional scalp than in normal scalp, particularly in alopecia totalis/universalis, a finding suggestive of antigenic drive. Many expanded lesional clones persisted in scalp and blood during tofacitinib treatment, which may partly explain relapse after stopping treatment. Unlike mouse skin, where gammadelta T cells dominate, normal human skin contains resident alphabeta T cells that get sequenced too, which complicates analysis of the scalp TCR repertoire.

Receptor libraries were prepared by the immunoSEQ multiplex PCR assay. For TCR sequencing, RNA was extracted from every sample and reverse transcribed into cDNA to serve as template. First-strand cDNA was synthesized using SuperScript III with a 2:1 mix of oligo-dT and random hexamers. A synthetic immune receptor repertoire was used to measure amplification bias, and any remaining bias was corrected computationally. For the original study's pipeline: Raw reads were preprocessed for error removal, and CDR3 was defined according to IMGT conventions as running from the conserved cysteine to phenylalanine. Clonality was computed as 1 minus the Shannon entropy, with the entropy normalized by log2 of the number of productive unique TCRs. CD4 or CD8 identity of scalp clones was inferred by cross-referencing scalp TCRbeta sequences with sorted blood CD4 and CD8 repertoires. The table comes from immuneACCESS by way of TCRdb, which keeps in-frame sequences with V and J called. Part of the clones is missing from these tables; in studies checked, under half for an unresolved V gene and the rest for unknown reasons. That table is the source of V, J and clone size, and D and trimming were worked out from the DNA. Recorded for this sample are over 150,000 clones; 50% to 60% of them occurred a single time. The ten largest clones capture roughly 3.3% of the sample.

The receptor chain draws on TRBV29-1 and TRBJ1-1, and perhaps TRBD1 as D gene, on 5 matching bases. This receptor was obtained from a human donor with alopecia areata. The specimen was CD4+ T cells sorted from blood, collected at week 4, from a patient treated with tofacitinib. The DNA reads as follows: TGCAGCGTTGTCCCAGGGAGCAGGGTGAACACTGAAGCTTTCTTT. Translated, this is CSVVPGSRVNTEAFF.